A selection of T cell receptor beta chains follows, all from one sample in a study of radiation and T cells in renal cell carcinoma. Clones were read by immunoSEQ multiplex PCR, and TCRdb kept only the in-frame ones, dropping some. The table records 130,000 or so clones, around four fifths of them present only once. Sequenced material: blood, taken from a patient whose treatment included radiotherapy and nephrectomy. These receptor sequences come from a woman aged 50 to 60 with renal cell carcinoma. Both conserved end residues are part of each CDR3. The D gene is left open where the match is weak. Not every row has a clone size; where given, it reads once, few, many or a size class.

TRBJ1-2,TRBV7-9,TRBD1,NA,CASSLFDREGYTF,TGTGCCAGCAGCCTCTTCGACAGGGAGGGCTACACCTTC
TRBJ2-5,TRBV25-1,TRBD1,NA,CASSESVGGLETQYF,TGTGCCAGCAGTGAATCTGTAGGGGGCTTGGAGACCCAGTACTTC
TRBJ1-5,TRBV10-3,TRBD1,NA,CAIRGTEGQPQHF,TGTGCCATCAGGGGGACAGAAGGACAGCCCCAGCATTTT
TRBJ2-7,TRBV7-6,NA,NA,CASSLVSDPEEQYF,TGTGCCAGCAGCTTAGTAAGTGATCCCGAGGAGCAGTACTTC
TRBJ2-5,TRBV5-6,NA,NA,CASTDRETQYF,TGTGCCAGCACCGATCGGGAGACCCAGTACTTC
TRBJ1-2,TRBV7-2,NA,NA,CASSLAGTADGYTF,TGTGCCAGCAGCTTAGCGGGAACAGCGGATGGCTACACCTTC
TRBJ2-7,TRBV19,NA,NA,CASSMGRVDEQYF,TGTGCCAGTAGTATGGGCAGGGTGGACGAGCAGTACTTC
TRBJ2-1,TRBV7-8,TRBD2,NA,CASSLRFVAGGPLAGEQFF,TGTGCCAGCAGCCTAAGATTTGTAGCGGGAGGGCCCCTAGCCGGTGAGCAGTTCTTC
TRBJ2-3,TRBV6-5,NA,many,CATRKQTTDTQYF,TGTGCCACCAGGAAGCAAACCACAGATACGCAGTATTTT
TRBJ2-7,TRBV19,NA,few,CASSNGRDF,TGTGCCAGTAGTAACGGCAGGGATTTC
TRBJ1-3,TRBV11-2,NA,once,CASSLAGSGNTIYF,TGTGCCAGCAGCTTGGCCGGCTCTGGAAACACCATATATTTT
TRBJ2-1,TRBV25-1,NA,NA,CASSVSNEQFF,TGTGCCAGCAGTGTCTCCAATGAGCAGTTCTTC
TRBJ2-3,TRBV18,NA,NA,CASSPLYTTDTQYF,TGTGCCAGCTCACCATTATACACTACAGATACGCAGTATTTT
TRBJ2-3,TRBV27,NA,NA,CATSRGLRLTDTQYF,TGTGCCACGTCCCGGGGACTCAGACTCACAGATACGCAGTATTTT
TRBJ1-2,TRBV13,NA,NA,CASSAAETVYYGYTF,TGTGCCAGCAGCGCCGCTGAGACAGTTTACTATGGCTACACCTTC
TRBJ1-1,TRBV7-2,NA,NA,CASSLPGDPSGTEAFF,TGTGCCAGCAGCTTACCAGGGGATCCCTCTGGCACTGAAGCTTTCTTT
TRBJ1-1,TRBV27,TRBD1,NA,CASSTRDRGRDTEAFF,TGTGCCAGCAGTACCCGGGACAGGGGGCGGGACACTGAAGCTTTCTTT
TRBJ2-7,TRBV5-1,TRBD2,NA,CASSPGLAEPDYEQYF,TGCGCCAGCAGCCCGGGACTAGCGGAACCTGACTACGAGCAGTACTTC
TRBJ2-5,TRBV19,NA,once,CASSIWGVQETQYF,TGTGCCAGTAGTATCTGGGGGGTCCAAGAGACCCAGTACTTC
TRBJ1-5,TRBV4-3,NA,NA,CASSQEVHYNQPQHF,TGCGCCAGCAGCCAAGAGGTGCACTACAATCAGCCCCAGCATTTT
TRBJ2-7,TRBV6-5,TRBD1,NA,CASQRGTGTYEQYF,TGTGCCAGTCAAAGGGGGACAGGAACCTACGAGCAGTACTTC
TRBJ1-5,TRBV7-8,NA,NA,CASSLADIDNQPQHF,TGTGCCAGCAGCTTAGCCGACATTGATAATCAGCCCCAGCATTTT
TRBJ1-4,TRBV6-1,NA,many,CATTGQSLNEKLFF,TGTGCCACCACTGGACAGTCTCTTAATGAAAAACTGTTTTTT
TRBJ1-4,TRBV4-2,NA,NA,CASSPRDGNEKLFF,TGTGCCAGCAGCCCCCGGGACGGTAATGAAAAACTGTTTTTT